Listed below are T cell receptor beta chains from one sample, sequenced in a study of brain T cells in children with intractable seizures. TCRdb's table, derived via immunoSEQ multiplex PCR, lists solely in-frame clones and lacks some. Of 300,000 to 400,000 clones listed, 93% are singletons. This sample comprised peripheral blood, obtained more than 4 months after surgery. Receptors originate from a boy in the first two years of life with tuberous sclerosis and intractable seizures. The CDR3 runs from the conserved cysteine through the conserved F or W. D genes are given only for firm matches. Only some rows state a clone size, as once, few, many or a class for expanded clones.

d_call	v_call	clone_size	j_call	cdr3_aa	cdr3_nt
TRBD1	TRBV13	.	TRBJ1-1	CASRTGTGVPNTEAFF	TGTGCCAGCAGGACCGGGACAGGGGTCCCGAACACTGAAGCTTTCTTT
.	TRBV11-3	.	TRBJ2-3	CASSSQSDTQYF	TGTGCCAGCAGCTCCCAGTCAGATACGCAGTATTTT
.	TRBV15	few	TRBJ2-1	CATKKKSGTHNEQFF	TGTGCCACCAAGAAAAAGTCCGGGACACACAATGAGCAGTTCTTC
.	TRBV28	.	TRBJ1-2	CASSRPSGYTF	TGTGCCAGCAGCCGCCCCAGTGGCTACACCTTC
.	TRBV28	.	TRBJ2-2	CASSLQGGDTGELFF	TGTGCCAGCAGTCTACAGGGTGGGGACACCGGGGAGCTGTTTTTT
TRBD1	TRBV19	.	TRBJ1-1	CASLPGQSNTEAFF	TGTGCCAGTTTGCCGGGACAGAGTAACACTGAAGCTTTCTTT
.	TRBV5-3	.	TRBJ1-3	CARSLGGSSGNTIYF	TGTGCCAGAAGCTTGGGTGGGAGCTCTGGAAACACCATATATTTT
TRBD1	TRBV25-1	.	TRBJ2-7	CASSGDRYPYEQYF	TGTGCCAGCAGCGGGGACAGGTATCCCTACGAGCAGTACTTC
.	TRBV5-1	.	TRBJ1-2	CASSPMSGSAGYTF	TGCGCCAGCAGCCCCATGTCCGGATCGGCTGGCTACACCTTC
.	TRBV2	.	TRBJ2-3	CASTPWGMSTDTQYF	TGTGCCAGCACTCCCTGGGGGATGAGCACAGATACGCAGTATTTT
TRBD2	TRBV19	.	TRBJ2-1	CASSMGTSGGTEQFF	TGTGCCAGTAGTATGGGGACTAGCGGGGGGACTGAGCAGTTCTTC
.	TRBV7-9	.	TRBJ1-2	CASSLGRDSLANYGYTF	TGTGCCAGCAGCTTAGGGCGAGACAGCTTAGCTAACTATGGCTACACCTTC
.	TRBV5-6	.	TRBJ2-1	CASSLGQATYNEQFF	TGTGCCAGCAGCTTGGGACAGGCCACCTACAATGAGCAGTTCTTC
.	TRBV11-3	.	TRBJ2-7	CASSPRGSPYEQYF	TGTGCCAGCAGCCCCAGGGGTAGTCCCTACGAGCAGTACTTC
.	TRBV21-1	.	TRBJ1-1	CASSKMCVYPMNTEAFF	TGTGCCAGCAGCAAAATGTGCGTCTACCCTATGAACACTGAAGCTTTCTTT
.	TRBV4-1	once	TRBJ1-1	CASSYWTAGVRNTEAFF	TGCGCCAGCAGCTACTGGACAGCGGGGGTGAGGAACACTGAAGCTTTCTTT
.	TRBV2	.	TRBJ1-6	CASTGPARSPLHF	TGTGCCAGCACCGGGCCCGCGCGTTCACCCCTCCACTTT
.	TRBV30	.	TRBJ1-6	CAWCSELIQGRNSPLHF	TGTGCCTGGTGTTCCGAACTTATACAGGGCAGGAATTCACCCCTCCACTTT
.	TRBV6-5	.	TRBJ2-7	CASHRKYEQYF	TGTGCCAGCCACAGGAAGTACGAGCAGTACTTC
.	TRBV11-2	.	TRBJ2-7	CASSSLTSSYEQYF	TGTGCCAGCAGCTCTCTAACATCCTCCTACGAGCAGTACTTC
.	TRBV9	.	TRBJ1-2	CASSVSSGDGYTF	TGTGCCAGCAGCGTGTCTTCGGGGGATGGCTACACCTTC
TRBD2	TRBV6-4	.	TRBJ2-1	CASSDVTSGYNEQFF	TGTGCCAGCAGTGACGTGACTAGCGGTTACAATGAGCAGTTCTTC
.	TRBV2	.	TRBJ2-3	CASSGPTQLVMTDTQYF	TGTGCCAGCAGTGGCCCAACGCAACTAGTGATGACAGATACGCAGTATTTT
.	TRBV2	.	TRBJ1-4	CASTITGLNEKLFF	TGTGCCAGCACCATTACAGGCCTTAATGAAAAACTGTTTTTT
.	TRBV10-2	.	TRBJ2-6	CASSETTGLSGANVLTF	TGCGCCAGCAGTGAGACGACAGGCCTCTCTGGGGCCAACGTCCTGACTTTC
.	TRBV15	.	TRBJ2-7	CATSRDGLYEQYF	TGTGCCACCAGCAGAGACGGACTATACGAGCAGTACTTC
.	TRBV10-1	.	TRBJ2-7	CASSESGVREQYF	TGCGCCAGCAGTGAGTCTGGAGTCCGCGAGCAGTACTTC
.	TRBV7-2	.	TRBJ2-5	CASSLEGSLRVAETQYF	TGTGCCAGCAGCTTAGAAGGGAGTCTGCGAGTGGCAGAGACCCAGTACTTC
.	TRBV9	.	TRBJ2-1	CASSGAGWNEQFF	TGTGCCAGCAGCGGGGCAGGATGGAATGAGCAGTTCTTC
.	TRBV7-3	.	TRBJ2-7	CASSFGFAVLEQYF	TGTGCCAGCAGCTTCGGGTTTGCTGTCCTCGAGCAGTACTTC
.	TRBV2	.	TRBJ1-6	CASGRNGSPLHF	TGTGCCAGCGGGCGAAATGGCTCACCCCTCCACTTT
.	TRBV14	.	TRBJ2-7	CASSQEGDFSEQYF	TGTGCCAGCAGCCAAGAGGGGGACTTCTCCGAGCAGTACTTC
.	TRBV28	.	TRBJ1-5	CASRFLGNQPQHF	TGTGCCAGCAGATTTCTCGGCAATCAGCCCCAGCATTTT
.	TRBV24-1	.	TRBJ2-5	CATSDLLSYDEETQYF	TGTGCCACCAGTGATTTGTTATCTTACGATGAGGAGACCCAGTACTTC
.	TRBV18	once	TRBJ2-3	CASSPGRQEDTQYF	TGTGCCAGCTCACCAGGTAGGCAAGAGGATACGCAGTATTTT
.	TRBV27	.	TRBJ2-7	CASIPRGDWRAYEQYF	TGTGCCAGCATTCCCAGGGGGGATTGGAGGGCCTACGAGCAGTACTTC
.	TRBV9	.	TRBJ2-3	CASSDGTTSTDTQYF	TGTGCCAGCAGCGACGGGACAACTAGCACAGATACGCAGTATTTT
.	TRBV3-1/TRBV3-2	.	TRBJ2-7	CASSQVGRNPQSFYEQYF	TGTGCCAGCAGCCAAGTGGGTCGGAACCCGCAGTCCTTCTACGAGCAGTACTTC
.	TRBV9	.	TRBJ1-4	CASSVSQGVDEKLFF	TGTGCCAGCAGCGTGAGTCAGGGAGTGGATGAAAAACTGTTTTTT
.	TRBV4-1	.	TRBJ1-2	CASSQEFLSGYGYTF	TGCGCCAGCAGCCAAGAGTTCCTCAGTGGCTATGGCTACACCTTC
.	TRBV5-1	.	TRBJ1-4	CASSLQDSKNEKLFF	TGCGCCAGCAGCTTACAGGACAGTAAAAATGAAAAACTGTTTTTT
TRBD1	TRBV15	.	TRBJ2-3	CATSRDPGQGYDTQYF	TGTGCCACCAGCAGAGACCCAGGACAGGGGTACGATACGCAGTATTTT
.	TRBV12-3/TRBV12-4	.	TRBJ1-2	CASSLEMSYGYTF	TGTGCCAGCAGTTTAGAGATGAGCTATGGCTACACCTTC
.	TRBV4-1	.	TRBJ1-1	CASSQVQFEWNTEAFF	TGCGCCAGCAGCCAAGTTCAGTTCGAATGGAACACTGAAGCTTTCTTT
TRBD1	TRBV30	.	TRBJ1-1	CACPGQGGTEAFF	TGTGCCTGCCCGGGACAGGGTGGCACTGAAGCTTTCTTT
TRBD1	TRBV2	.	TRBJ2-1	CASSLDRAAYNEQFF	TGTGCCAGCAGCCTGGACAGGGCGGCCTACAATGAGCAGTTCTTC
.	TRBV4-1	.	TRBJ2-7	CASSTRDGANEQYF	TGCGCCAGCAGCACCCGGGACGGCGCCAACGAGCAGTACTTC
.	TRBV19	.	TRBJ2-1	CASSIDFSYNEQFF	TGTGCCAGTAGTATCGACTTTTCCTACAATGAGCAGTTCTTC
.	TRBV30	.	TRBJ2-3	CAWSLGDTQYF	TGTGCCTGGAGTTTAGGGGATACGCAGTATTTT
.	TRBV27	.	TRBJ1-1	CASSLGGHYTEAFF	TGTGCCAGCAGTTTAGGGGGACACTACACTGAAGCTTTCTTT
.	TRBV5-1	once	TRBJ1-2	CASSLGQASGYTF	TGCGCCAGCAGCTTGGGACAGGCCTCTGGCTACACCTTC
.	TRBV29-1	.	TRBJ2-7	CSVENRDVNYEQYF	TGCAGCGTTGAAAATCGGGACGTTAACTACGAGCAGTACTTC
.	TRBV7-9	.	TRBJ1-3	CASSRMGSGNTIYF	TGTGCCAGCAGCCGAATGGGCTCTGGAAACACCATATATTTT
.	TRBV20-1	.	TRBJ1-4	CSAGKLFF	TGCAGTGCTGGAAAACTGTTTTTT
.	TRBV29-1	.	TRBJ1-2	CSVSRQGSTSGYTF	TGCAGCGTTTCACGGCAGGGGAGTACGTCTGGCTACACCTTC